The clone carrying this T cell receptor beta chain was observed a single time. V was shortened by 6 bases and J by 6 bases, with 15 bases between the two germline ends. Germline V gives CDR1 SQVTM, CDR2 ANQGSEA. The CDR3 has 14 amino acids. Produced via immunoSEQ multiplex PCR; TCRdb's table is partial and in-frame only. The data hold 65,000 to 80,000 clones, with almost 97% observed a single time. This specimen comes from a study of T cell clonotyping in hematopoietic cell transplantation. Stated time point: recipient sample about 28 days before transplant, after cytoreduction. This material consisted of peripheral blood mononuclear cells, taken before stem cell transplant. The V gene is TRBV29-1, the J gene TRBJ1-6; D is uncertain. This sequence was found in a woman aged 45 to 65 with acute myeloid leukemia. Some clones in this sample may be carry-over from other donors' samples. CDR3 residues: CSVRTGRANSPLHF. The CDR3 nucleotides read TGCAGCGTGCGGACCGGGAGAGCTAATTCACCCCTCCACTTT.